The 23 T cell receptor beta chains reported below all come from one sample, sequenced in a study of cytomegalovirus exposure and HLA in healthy donors. It was with 60 Vbeta and 13 Jbeta primers that the PCR ran. Clones were sequenced by immunoSEQ multiplex PCR, and TCRdb holds only the in-frame ones, with some missing. The sample has roughly 150,000 clones; approximately 86% are singletons. The sequencing sample was made of PBMCs. The receptors stem from a woman aged 50 to 65 in good health and CMV-seropositive.

The chain has TRBV7-2 and TRBJ1-2; 9 positions agree with TRBD1. Per germline, CDR1 SGHTA and CDR2 FQGNSA. The CDR3 totals 15 residues. Germline trimming cut 6 bases from V and 4 bases from J; bases unmatched to any gene: 9. The CDR3, as DNA: TGTGCCAGCAGGGAGCCGGGACAGGGACTCTATGGCTACACCTTC. Protein: CASREPGQGLYGYTF.

The chain links TRBV19 to TRBJ2-1; 10 bases are shared with TRBD2. Germline assignment: CDR1 LNHDA and CDR2 SQIVND (reference sequence). The CDR3 runs to 17 residues. V was clipped by 6 bases and J by 8 bases; unmatched bases: 16. CDR3 loop: CASSVLLLAGADYEQFF. Written as DNA, the CDR3 is TGTGCCAGTAGCGTACTACTCCTAGCGGGGGCCGACTATGAGCAGTTCTTC.

The chain joins TRBV7-9 to TRBJ1-6; tentatively, D is TRBD1 (5 bases). V lost 4 bases to trimming and J lost 5 bases, with 18 bases between them. The CDR3 sequence is 17 residues long. Germline CDR1 reads SEHNR; CDR2 reads FQNEAQ (reference sequence). For the CDR3, the DNA is TGTGCCAGCAGCTCGAAATTTGGGGGGAATAATAATTCACCCCTCCACTTT. Amino acid sequence: CASSSKFGGNNNSPLHF.

V and J are TRBV6-6 and TRBJ1-5; no reliable D call. V lost 7 bases to trimming and J lost 7 bases, with 11 bases between them. In germline, CDR1 is MNHNY, CDR2 SVGAGI (reference sequence). CDR3 length: 12 residues. The CDR3, as DNA: TGTGCCAGCAAAATTGGTGAGCAGCCCCAGCATTTT. Translating it yields CASKIGEQPQHF.

This clone showed up just once. The rearrangement joins TRBV4-3 to TRBJ1-2, with D possibly TRBD1 on 6 matching bases. This CDR3 region has 14 residues. V gave up 0 bases and J gave up 4 bases, with 9 bases separating them. CDR1 LGHNA and CDR2 YSLEER come from the germline V gene. The CDR3 reads CASSQETGSYGYTF. Written as DNA, the CDR3 is TGCGCCAGCAGCCAAGAGACAGGCTCCTATGGCTACACCTTC.

The chain carries TRBV6-5 and TRBJ1-1; tentatively, D is TRBD1 (5 bases). CDR3 length: 16 amino acids. Trimming left V 4 bases short and J 0 bases short, with 15 bases between. Germline loops: CDR1 MNHEY, CDR2 SVGAGI. The CDR3, as DNA: TGTGCCAGCAGTTCCCAGGGATACAAAGTGAACACTGAAGCTTTCTTT. This gives the protein CASSSQGYKVNTEAFF.

This clone occurred once. The V call is TRBV4-1, the J call TRBJ1-2; D not resolved. This CDR3 is 16 amino acids long. Trimming removed 0 bases at V and 4 bases at J, with 15 bases between. Germline V gene lookup returns CDR1 MGHRA and CDR2 YSYEKL. The CDR3 DNA reads as TGCGCCAGCAGCCAAGAATTGGACTCGGGCGGCTATGGCTACACCTTC. Translating it yields CASSQELDSGGYGYTF.

CDR3 sequence reads: CAWSVRAGLADTQYF. In DNA form, the CDR3 reads TGTGCCTGGAGTGTACGAGCGGGGTTGGCAGATACGCAGTATTTT. This chain joins TRBV30 and TRBJ2-3, with 7 positions matching TRBD2. Germline loops: CDR1 GTSNPN, CDR2 SVGIG (reference sequence). CDR3 length equals 15 residues. J was trimmed by 4 bases and V by 0 bases; bases with no gene match: 7.

The gene calls are TRBV18 and TRBJ1-4; 10 bases match TRBD1. The germline CDR1 and CDR2 sequences are KGHSH and LQKENI. There are 16 residues in the CDR3. The J segment lost 0 bases and the V segment lost 2 bases, leaving 0 bases of the junction unmatched. CDR3 in amino acids: CASSPGQGATNEKLFF. The DNA of the CDR3 is TGTGCCAGCTCACCAGGACAGGGGGCAACTAATGAAAAACTGTTTTTT. The full variable domain, in which reference TRBV18 and TRBJ1-4 provide the parts outside the CDR3, is NAGVMQNPRHLVRRRGQEARLRCSPMKGHSHVYWYRQLPEEGLKFMVYLQKENIIDESGMPKERFSAEFPKEGPSILRIQQVVRGDSAAYFCASSPGQGATNEKLFFGSGTQLSVL.

The chain couples TRBV14 to TRBJ2-7, with 9 bases fitting TRBD1. The CDR3 has 15 amino acids. The germline CDR1 and CDR2 sequences are SGHDN and FVKESK. V trimming: 9 bases; J trimming: 6 bases; junction bases outside the gene matches: 15. The CDR3 nucleotides read TGTGCCAGGGACGGACAGGGGCCGTCCCGAGGCGAGCAGTACTTC. It codes for CARDGQGPSRGEQYF.

The chain is built from TRBV27 and TRBJ2-7; D is perhaps TRBD2 (5 bases). Germline values: CDR1 MNHEY, CDR2 SMNVEV (reference sequence). The CDR3 consists of 13 residues. The germline V and J ends were trimmed by 4 bases and 6 bases, with 13 bases remaining between them. For the CDR3, the DNA is TGTGCCAGCAGTTCGACCACAGAGGGCGAGCAGTACTTC. Amino acid sequence: CASSSTTEGEQYF.

This chain links TRBV4-3 with TRBJ2-1, with D possibly matching TRBD1 (6 bases). Germline V gives CDR1 LGHNA, CDR2 YSLEER. V lost 3 bases and J 1 base, leaving 16 bases between the germline ends. The CDR3 consists of 17 residues. The CDR3 DNA is TGCGCCAGCAGCCAGCCCGCCGGGACAACTTCCTACAATGAGCAGTTCTTC. Translated: CASSQPAGTTSYNEQFF.

The chain is built from TRBV6-5 and TRBJ2-4, with a tentative D call TRBD1 (6 bases). Germline V gives CDR1 MNHEY, CDR2 SVGAGI. The ends were cut back, 7 bases at V and 15 bases at J, with 22 bases in the middle. The length of the CDR3 is 13 residues. Here the CDR3 DNA reads TGTGCCAGCACCCTATACCGCCAGGGACATTCGTACTTC. Its protein product is CASTLYRQGHSYF.

The chain joins TRBV5-4 to TRBJ1-6, with TRBD1 identical over 8 bases. From germline, CDR1 is SGHNT and CDR2 YYREEE (reference sequence). The length of the CDR3 is 16 residues. Unmatched junction bases numbered 11, after V lost 5 bases and J lost 7 bases. The CDR3 DNA reads TGTGCCAGCAGTCGGACAGGGTCAATATCGAATTCACCCCTCCACTTT. Protein product: CASSRTGSISNSPLHF.

V usage is TRBV9 and J usage is TRBJ1-1; D perhaps matches TRBD1 (6 bases). This CDR3 has 15 amino acids. V was pared by 4 bases and J by 5 bases, with 18 bases between. Germline lookup yields CDR1 SGDLS and CDR2 YYNGEE. DNA for the CDR3: TGTGCCAGCAGCCCCTCCAGGGGCGGCAAAACTGAAGCTTTCTTT. Translating gives CASSPSRGGKTEAFF.

The chain joins TRBV10-2 to TRBJ2-3; D could derive from TRBD1 or TRBD2 (6 bases each). Germline V gene lookup returns CDR1 WSHSY and CDR2 SAAADI. V lost 6 bases and J 2 bases, leaving 18 bases between the germline ends. The CDR3 has 16 amino acids. In nucleotides, the CDR3 is TGCGCCAGCAGGGAGGGGGACGGGGGACTCACAGATACGCAGTATTTT. This encodes CASREGDGGLTDTQYF.

This clone was detected only a few times. This chain uses TRBV7-6 with TRBJ2-3; D not certain. Germline values: CDR1 SGHVS, CDR2 FNYEAQ. The CDR3 is made up of 13 amino acids. Trimming cost V 1 base and J 6 bases, with 8 bases left between them. CDR3 nucleotides: TGTGCCAGCAGCTTAGGAGTATTGGATACGCAGTATTTT. Translation gives CASSLGVLDTQYF.

This rearrangement joins TRBV5-1 to TRBJ2-1; TRBD2 agrees at 8 bases. The CDR3 has 16 residues. CDR1 is SGHRS, CDR2 YFSETQ, per germline. Germline trimming cut 1 base from V and 4 bases from J; bases unmatched to any gene: 7. CDR3 sequence: CASSLISASGYNEQFF. The CDR3 DNA sequence: TGCGCCAGCAGCTTGATTTCGGCTAGCGGGTACAATGAGCAGTTCTTC.

This clone was seen a single time. The CDR3: CASSPWDRQETQYF. The CDR3 region has the DNA TGTGCCAGCAGTCCCTGGGACAGACAAGAGACCCAGTACTTC. The genes are TRBV27 and TRBJ2-5, with 7 bases that match TRBD1. Per the germline V gene, CDR1 is MNHEY and CDR2 is SMNVEV (reference sequence). J lost 2 bases, V lost 5 bases, and 5 bases had no gene match. CDR3 length: 14 amino acids.

The chain recombines TRBV30 with TRBJ1-5; possibly TRBD1 for D (5 bases). CDR1 GTSNPN and CDR2 SVGIG come from the germline V gene (reference sequence). Deletions cut 3 bases from V and 0 bases from J, with 9 bases between. The CDR3 totals 14 residues. CDR3 in amino acids: CAWSPRGSNQPQHF. The CDR3 region has the DNA TGTGCCTGGAGCCCTAGGGGTAGCAATCAGCCCCAGCATTTT.

J is TRBJ2-7 and V is TRBV2; TRBD1 agrees at 7 bases. The germline V gene has CDR1 SNHLY and CDR2 FYNNEI. This CDR3 has 12 amino acids. CDR3 nucleotide sequence: TGTGCTCAGGAAGGGGGCCCCTACGAGCAGTACTTC. Encoded protein: CAQEGGPYEQYF.

The chain carries TRBV5-8 and TRBJ1-1; TRBD1 agrees at 8 bases. CDR3 size: 14 residues. Germline loops: CDR1 SGHTS, CDR2 YDEGEE. Trimming at V came to 4 bases and at J to 8 bases, leaving 10 bases not matched to a gene. The CDR3 DNA follows: TGTGCCAGCAGCCCCCGGACAGGGAAGGTGGAAGCTTTCTTT. Protein sequence: CASSPRTGKVEAFF.

The V and J genes are TRBV7-2 and TRBJ2-7; possibly TRBD1 for D (5 bases). The CDR3 loop spans 14 amino acids. V was pared by 4 bases and J by 3 bases, with 13 bases between. Germline V gives CDR1 SGHTA, CDR2 FQGNSA. Here the CDR3 reads CASSSSDRFYEQYF. DNA of the CDR3: TGTGCCAGCAGCTCGAGTGACAGATTCTACGAGCAGTACTTC.